The 17 T cell receptor beta chains below were found in one sample sequenced in a study of blood T cell repertoires in COVID-19. Generated by immunoSEQ multiplex PCR, the TCRdb table keeps only in-frame clones and is missing some. There are roughly 160,000 clones in the sample; 75% to 90% occur only once, and 3.4% lies in the top ten. Material: PBMCs or T cells enriched from blood (not recorded which). The receptor source for this set is a woman aged 55-75 years who had recovered from COVID-19.

CDR3 nucleotides: TGTGCCAGCAGCTTAGGCGGTTTTCAAGAGACCCAGTACTTC. Translation: CASSLGGFQETQYF. This chain links TRBV11-1 with TRBJ2-5; no definite D call. Trimming took off 1 base at V and 2 bases at J, with 8 bases between the two ends. Germline CDR1 and CDR2: SGHAT and FQDESV (reference sequence). This CDR3 is built from 14 residues.

The V gene is TRBV6-5, the J gene TRBJ2-1, with 13 positions matching TRBD2. V lost 4 bases to trimming and J lost 6 bases; unmatched junction nucleotides: 3. There are 15 residues in the CDR3. CDR1 and CDR2 (germline): MNHEY, SVGAGI. The CDR3 reads CASSSRLAGGNEQFF. In DNA, the CDR3 is TGTGCCAGCAGTTCCAGACTAGCGGGGGGCAATGAGCAGTTCTTC.

Comment on this clone: Other nucleotide sequences from this sample produce the same CDR3. The CDR3 region has the DNA TGTGCCAGTAGCGGACAGGGAGCAACTAATGAAAAACTGTTTTTT. Translation: CASSGQGATNEKLFF. This chain links TRBV19 with TRBJ1-4, with TRBD1 identical over 8 bases. Trimming cost V 6 bases and J 0 bases; bases outside gene matches: 3. The CDR3 extends over 15 amino acids. Looked up from germline, CDR1 is LNHDA and CDR2 is SQIVND (reference sequence).

Comments on this clone: Relative to the germline gene, one junction end is altered; a read error may explain this. The gene calls are TRBV18 and TRBJ2-7; 8 positions agree with TRBD1. CDR1 KGHSH and CDR2 LQKENI come from the germline V gene. The CDR3 spans 12 residues. CDR3 protein: CASSRDRGIRNF. The CDR3 region has the DNA TGTGCCAGCTCAAGAGACAGGGGAATCAGGAACTTC.

The V call is TRBV12-3 or TRBV12-4, the J call TRBJ1-5; D is undetermined. V dropped 5 bases and J dropped 3 bases, with 8 bases sitting between them. CDR3 length: 13 residues. The CDR3 sequence is CASSDADNQPQHF. The CDR3 nucleotides are TGTGCCAGCAGTGACGCGGACAATCAGCCCCAGCATTTT.

The chain has TRBV5-6 and TRBJ2-3, with 8 bases aligning to TRBD2. V lost 5 bases to trimming and J lost 4 bases; unmatched junction nucleotides: 9. The germline V gene has CDR1 SGHDT and CDR2 YYEEEE. The CDR3 totals 15 residues. This CDR3 reads CASSFLSGGADTQYF. DNA of the CDR3: TGTGCCAGCAGTTTCCTAAGCGGGGGCGCAGATACGCAGTATTTT. Full variable domain (missing parts from reference TRBV5-6 and TRBJ2-3): DAGVTQSPTHLIKTRGQQVTLRCSPKSGHDTVSWYQQALGQGPQFIFQYYEEEERQRGNFPDRFSGHQFPNYSSELNVNALLLGDSALYLCASSFLSGGADTQYFGPGTRLTVL.

The chain is built from TRBV3-1 (or the pseudogene TRBV3-2) and TRBJ2-1; 10 bases line up with TRBD1. J gave up 10 bases and V 2 bases, and 11 bases lay outside the gene matches. The CDR3 runs 16 residues. Looked up from germline, CDR1 is LGHDT and CDR2 is YNNKEL (reference sequence). The CDR3 DNA reads as TGTGCCAGCAGCCAAAAACCGGGACAGGGGCTATGGGAGCAGTTCTTC. Amino acid sequence: CASSQKPGQGLWEQFF.

V and J are TRBV19 and TRBJ1-2; D call uncertain. CDR3 length: 14 residues. V was clipped by 2 bases and J by 8 bases, with 15 bases between them. Per germline, CDR1 LNHDA and CDR2 SQIVND (reference sequence). The chain's CDR3 is CASSIREARSGYTF. The DNA for the CDR3 is TGTGCCAGTAGTATACGGGAGGCCCGTTCCGGCTACACCTTC.

The chain combines TRBV28 with TRBJ2-5; 7 bases are shared with TRBD1. V lost 7 bases to trimming and J lost 5 bases; unmatched junction nucleotides: 7. The CDR3 runs to 13 residues. Germline V CDR1 and CDR2: MDHEN, SYDVKM. The DNA of the CDR3 is TGTGCCAGCACCCGACAGGGAACGGAGACCCAGTACTTC. Encoded protein: CASTRQGTETQYF.

The chain has TRBV19 and TRBJ2-2; 9 bases are a match to TRBD2. The V gene's germline CDR1 is LNHDA and CDR2 SQIVND (reference sequence). The CDR3 contains 14 residues. The V segment lost 9 bases and the J segment 1 base; nucleotides outside the gene matches: 3. The CDR3 DNA reads TGTGCCAGCAAAGCGGGGGGGAACACCGGGGAGCTGTTTTTT. This gives the protein CASKAGGNTGELFF.

The genes are TRBV3-1 (or the pseudogene TRBV3-2) and TRBJ2-3; 8 nucleotides line up with TRBD1. V was pared by 5 bases and J by 2 bases, with 6 bases of the junction left unmatched. There are 15 residues in the CDR3. In germline, CDR1 is LGHDT, CDR2 YNNKEL (reference sequence). The CDR3 sequence: CASSTGQVLTDTQYF. For the CDR3, the DNA is TGTGCCAGCAGCACGGGACAGGTGCTCACAGATACGCAGTATTTT.

This clone was observed a single time. This chain uses TRBV19 with TRBJ2-6; a weak D match, TRBD1 (5 bases). The V gene lost 0 bases and the J gene lost 4 bases, with 10 bases spanning the gap. The CDR3 runs 16 residues. Germline V gene sequence: CDR1 LNHDA, CDR2 SQIVND (reference sequence). Here the CDR3 reads CASSIEGVRGANVLTF. The CDR3 coding sequence is TGTGCCAGTAGTATAGAAGGGGTACGCGGGGCCAACGTCCTGACTTTC.

V usage is TRBV3-1 (or the pseudogene TRBV3-2) and J usage is TRBJ2-6, with no clear D. Trimming removed 4 bases from V and 4 bases from J, with 14 bases in between. The length of the CDR3 is 16 residues. In germline, CDR1 is LGHDT, CDR2 YNNKEL (reference sequence). In nucleotides, the CDR3 is TGTGCCAGCAGCCCAATCATGGCATCAGGGGCCAACGTCCTGACTTTC. Protein: CASSPIMASGANVLTF.

The chain employs TRBV29-1 and TRBJ1-5; 9 positions match TRBD1. The germline V gene encodes CDR1 SQVTM and CDR2 ANQGSEA. This CDR3 comprises 13 residues. V shed 6 bases, J shed 6 bases, and the junction held 6 bases outside the gene matches. Here the CDR3 reads CSVGTGLTQPQHF. The CDR3 DNA is TGCAGCGTAGGGACAGGGTTGACTCAGCCCCAGCATTTT.

This sequence joins TRBV30 and TRBJ2-1, with a weak D call TRBD2 (5 bases). The V and J ends lost 3 bases and 7 bases respectively, with 10 bases between them. The CDR3 covers 12 residues. The germline gives CDR1 GTSNPN, CDR2 SVGIG (reference sequence). DNA for the CDR3: TGTGCCTGGAGCCCTGGGGAGAATGAGCAGTTCTTC. It encodes CAWSPGENEQFF. Drawing the rest from reference TRBV30 and TRBJ2-1, the complete variable domain is SQTIHQWPATLVQPVGSPLSLECTVEGTSNPNLYWYRQAAGRGLQLLFYSVGIGQISSEVPQNLSASRPQDRQFILSSKKLLLSDSGFYLCAWSPGENEQFFGPGTRLTVL.

V gene TRBV19 combines with J gene TRBJ2-5; D gene unclear. Germline V CDR1 and CDR2: LNHDA, SQIVND (reference sequence). The V end was cut by 3 bases, the J end by 0 bases, with 5 bases between. The CDR3 totals 13 residues. For the CDR3, the DNA is TGTGCCAGTAGTATCTCTGACCAAGAGACCCAGTACTTC. It is translated as CASSISDQETQYF.

The rearrangement joins TRBV18 to TRBJ1-1; 7 bases align to TRBD1. V gave up 4 bases and J gave up 0 bases; unmatched junction bases: 5. The CDR3 consists of 15 residues. The germline gives CDR1 KGHSH, CDR2 LQKENI. In DNA form, the CDR3 reads TGTGCCAGCTCACGAGGACAGGCGGTGAACACTGAAGCTTTCTTT. It codes for CASSRGQAVNTEAFF.